This is a list of T cell receptor beta chains from one sample in a study of blood T cell repertoires in COVID-19. The data were produced by immunoSEQ multiplex PCR, yet TCRdb's version contains in-frame clones alone and is incomplete. This sample has some 40,000 clones, with roughly 87% found just once. The specimen sequenced was peripheral blood. The receptors here all came from a human donor in a cohort sampled during active COVID-19. Each CDR3 is given without its conserved first and last residue.

v_call | cdr3_aa
TRBV7-6 | ASSLAGGRGAAEQF
TRBV12-5 | ASGLRGGMSYEQY
TRBV18 | ASSPWDRDRAF
TRBV6-5 | ATTGTGGPNEKLF
TRBV7-2 | ASSLDGGFSTDTQY
TRBV28 | ASTLAGGDTQY
TRBV10-3 | AISDRQASTEAF
TRBV10-3 | AISDTRKEHYGYT
TRBV15 | ATSRQRTGYEQY
TRBV7-9 | ASSSGTSGRRDTQY
TRBV11-1 | ASSLAGGNEQF
TRBV4-2 | ASSQDLGRGSVVYEQY
TRBV5-4 | ASSLAGLAGNTIY
TRBV16 | ASSQLPQGDTQY
TRBV5-1 | ASSSGTSGGRWY
TRBV24-1 | ATSDGDTMNTEAF
TRBV5-1 | ASSLGTSGRTDTQY
TRBV7-3 | ASSLWSGEGLDTEAF
TRBV11-3 | ASSLFNLLAGGYHNEQF
TRBV6-5 | ASSYSTGGNSPLH
TRBV10-2 | ASKGRTGGADGYT
TRBV6-5 | ASSYDRGRQETQY
TRBV5-1 | ASSMDRGYEQY
TRBV7-2 | ASSLSGTGTDTQY
TRBV28 | ASSSRQGESEAF
TRBV6-2/TRBV6-3 | ASSDPLRHLSNQPQH
TRBV18 | ASSLGQYNEQF
TRBV10-3 | AISESAGGNQPQH
TRBV5-5 | ASSEIAGGQETQY
TRBV7-9 | ASSHTRGQGTEAF
TRBV6-5 | ASRKAGGQDNEQF
TRBV5-4 | ASSFGSGYNEQF
TRBV5-4 | ASSLPLAGGFETQY
TRBV10-1 | ASSESGQGDTGELF
TRBV11-2 | ASSLLAGGGDTQY
TRBV7-8 | ASSLEPGLNTEAF
TRBV7-6 | ASSSPVGEAF
TRBV7-2 | ASSFKGGYNEQF
TRBV7-9 | ASSGQNNQPQH
TRBV11-2 | ASSLDQGYGAGGPNYEQY
TRBV3-1/TRBV3-2 | ASSQSGLSYNEQF
TRBV6-5 | ASSYARQPPADTQY
TRBV3-1/TRBV3-2 | ASARQASYEQY
TRBV18 | ASSPRARADTQY
TRBV3-1/TRBV3-2 | ASSQRRNRDRGQETQY
TRBV10-2 | ASSDTGRYNEQF
TRBV5-1 | ASSPGTGFPYEQY
TRBV9 | ASSVVQRASTNEQF
TRBV6-5 | ASSRQASSYEQY
TRBV5-1 | ASSLAKTSGSSTDTQY